The 16 T cell receptor beta chains in this list originate from one sample, sequenced in a study of post-analysis software for immune sequencing data. Unique molecular identifiers were built into the TCR beta cDNA libraries. In TCRdb, the PCR reads were re-called with MiXCR into one record per CDR3 protein. The data hold about 200,000 distinct CDR3 sequences, with 25% to 35% observed a single time. Study conclusions and caveats: Patients showed TRBV5-6, TRBV5-1 and TRBV20-1 among four to six TRBV segments more frequent than in controls.

Their antigen targets remain unknown. Sequenced material: blood. All receptors derive from a girl aged 2-17 years with multiple sclerosis.

This clonotype was counted at least ten times. The rearrangement uses TRBV20-1 and TRBJ1-4; D may be TRBD1 (5 bases). CDR3 size: 16 residues. The germline gives CDR1 DFQATT, CDR2 SNEGSKA (reference sequence). V lost 2 bases and J lost 5, with 18 bases in between. The CDR3 region has the DNA TGCAGTGCTAGACCTCTAACGACAGCGATCAATGAAAAACTGTTTTTT. Residues: CSARPLTTAINEKLFF.

There are many counts of this clonotype. The rearrangement uses TRBV29-1 and TRBJ2-1; D is unclear. V lost 4 bases to trimming and J lost 10 bases, with 11 bases between them. CDR1 and CDR2 from the germline V gene are SQVTM and ANQGSEA. The CDR3 totals 11 residues. The CDR3 bases are TGCAGCGTTGGCAGTCCTTTGGAGCAGTTCTTC. It codes for CSVGSPLEQFF.

Details on this clonotype: This may come from a read error, since a much larger clone is one base off. The chain employs TRBV21-1 and TRBJ2-7; the tabulated D call, TRBD1, remains unverified against the DNA. TRBV21-1 is tagged as a pseudogene. This CDR3 contains 17 residues. Written as DNA, the CDR3 is TGTGCCAGCAGTAAAAAGATAGCGGACAGGGACACCTACGAGCAGTACTTC. Translating gives CASSKKIADRDTYEQYF.

For this clonotype: It may be a read error: a sequence one base away is much more abundant. The chain combines TRBV15 with TRBJ2-7; 13 nucleotides match TRBD2. The CDR3 is made up of 18 amino acids. Trimming removed 3 bases from V and 6 bases from J; junction bases left unmatched: 14. Germline V gene lookup returns CDR1 LNHNV and CDR2 YYDKDF (reference sequence). CDR3 DNA sequence: TGTGCCACCAGCAGGGGACTTCTGGGACTAGCGGGATTGGTCGAGCAGTACTTC. Protein sequence: CATSRGLLGLAGLVEQYF.

As concerns this clonotype: It may be a read error: a sequence one base away is much more abundant. The V call is TRBV29-1, the J call TRBJ2-6; D might be TRBD1 (5 bases). The CDR3 is 17 residues long. In germline, CDR1 is SQVTM, CDR2 ANQGSEA. As DNA, the CDR3 is TGCAGCGTTGAAGGGCAGGTATTAGCCTCTGGGGCCAACGTCCGGACTTTC. Protein: CSVEGQVLASGANVRTF.

As concerns this clonotype: A much bigger clone sits one base away, suggesting this may be a read error. In DNA, the CDR3 is TGTGCCAGCTCGCCTGTGGCGGGGGGGCTGTTCCATGAGCAGTTCTTC. It yields the protein CASSPVAGGLFHEQFF. The chain couples TRBV18 to TRBJ2-1; TRBD2 matches at 9 bases. The CDR3 is made up of 16 amino acids. The ends lost 6 bases at V and 8 bases at J; junction bases unmatched: 14. Germline values: CDR1 KGHSH, CDR2 LQKENI.

This clonotype was picked up a small number of times. The chain employs TRBV29-1 and TRBJ2-2; 7 nucleotides align to TRBD2. This CDR3 contains 14 residues. The V gene end was trimmed by 3 bases and the J gene end by 7 bases; junction bases not matched to a gene: 8. CDR1 is SQVTM and CDR2 is ANQGSEA in the germline V gene. CDR3 region: CSVEGGRRRGELFF. In DNA, the CDR3 is TGCAGCGTTGAGGGCGGGAGAAGGCGCGGGGAGCTGTTTTTT.

This clonotype was recorded a few times. The V gene is TRBV5-1, the J gene TRBJ1-5; D not certain. V dropped 0 bases and J dropped 6 bases, with 13 bases sitting between them. CDR1 is SGHRS, CDR2 YFSETQ, per germline. The CDR3 sequence is 15 residues long. Written as DNA, the CDR3 is TGCGCCAGCAGCTTGGAACCTCTGACCGGTCAGCCCCAGCATTTT. This gives the protein CASSLEPLTGQPQHF.

The V and J genes are TRBV4-2 and TRBJ1-6; 8 bases fit TRBD1. The CDR3 loop spans 15 amino acids. V trimming: 1 base; J trimming: 6 bases; junction bases outside the gene matches: 2. Germline values: CDR1 LGHNA, CDR2 YNFKEQ. Written as DNA, the CDR3 is TGTGCCAGCAGCCAAGGGACAGGGATTAATTCACCCCTCCACTTT. Amino acid sequence: CASSQGTGINSPLHF.

This clonotype was found a few times. This chain connects TRBV15 to TRBJ1-5; a weak D match, TRBD1 (6 bases). Germline V gene lookup returns CDR1 LNHNV and CDR2 YYDKDF (reference sequence). V lost 1 base, J lost 4 bases, and 8 bases lay in between. The CDR3 extends over 14 amino acids. The CDR3 loop is CATSRGTENQPQHF. The CDR3 DNA sequence: TGTGCCACCAGCAGAGGGACAGAAAATCAGCCCCAGCATTTT. Full variable domain (rest looked up from reference TRBV15 and TRBJ1-5): DAMVIQNPRYQVTQFGKPVTLSCSQTLNHNVMYWYQQKSSQAPKLLFHYYDKDFNNEADTPDNFQSRRPNTSFCFLDIRSPGLGDTAMYLCATSRGTENQPQHFGDGTRLSIL.

This clonotype was counted only a few times. The DNA for the CDR3 is TGTGCCAGCAGCCCCAGACAGGGAAATCAGCCCCAGCATTTT. It codes for CASSPRQGNQPQHF. The J gene is TRBJ1-5, the V gene TRBV6-5; 7 nucleotides match TRBD1. The germline gives CDR1 MNHEY, CDR2 SVGAGI. This CDR3 region has 14 residues. Germline trimming cut 6 bases from V and 4 bases from J; bases unmatched to any gene: 6.

Ten or more counts support this clonotype. The chain combines TRBV2 with TRBJ2-5, with D hard to call. V lost 1 base to trimming and J lost 11 bases, with 14 bases between them. The CDR3 covers 13 residues. CDR1 is SNHLY, CDR2 FYNNEI, per germline. CDR3 sequence (DNA): TGTGCCAGCAGTGAAGAAGGTCGGTTTTTGCAGTACTTC. This encodes CASSEEGRFLQYF.

As for this clonotype: This sequence may be a read error, since a much larger clone differs from it by one base. This sequence joins TRBV7-2 and TRBJ2-3; D not resolved. Trimming removed 5 bases at V and 0 bases at J, with 12 bases between. The CDR3 is made up of 15 amino acids. From germline, CDR1 is SGHTA and CDR2 FQGNSA. This CDR3 is CASSPRGISTDTQYF. As DNA, the CDR3 is TGTGCCAGCAGCCCGCGTGGTATTAGCACAGATACGCAGTATTTT.

This clonotype was picked up a small number of times. V and J are TRBV20-1 and TRBJ2-1; 9 bases line up with TRBD2. Unmatched junction bases numbered 10, after V lost 4 bases and J lost 0 bases. The CDR3 spans 17 residues. CDR1 is DFQATT, CDR2 SNEGSKA, per germline (reference sequence). The chain's CDR3 is CSAKDLAGSLSYNEQFF. The CDR3 nucleotides read TGCAGTGCTAAAGATCTAGCGGGGAGTCTCTCCTACAATGAGCAGTTCTTC.

V and J are TRBV20-1 and TRBJ2-7, with D perhaps assigned TRBD1 or TRBD2 (6 bases each). CDR3 size: 14 residues. V dropped 4 bases and J dropped 0 bases, with 13 bases sitting between them. Germline loops: CDR1 DFQATT, CDR2 SNEGSKA (reference sequence). The CDR3 DNA reads TGCAGTGCTATAGGGGGGCGTAGCTCCTACGAGCAGTACTTC. Translated, it gives CSAIGGRSSYEQYF.

The chain recombines TRBV29-1 with TRBJ1-1, with D perhaps matching TRBD1 (5 bases). Per the germline V gene, CDR1 is SQVTM and CDR2 is ANQGSEA. Trimming cost V 7 bases and J 2 bases, with 5 bases left between them. CDR3 length: 10 residues. CDR3 region: CSGDNTEAFF. For the CDR3, the DNA is TGCAGCGGGGACAACACTGAAGCTTTCTTT. The whole variable domain, remainder taken from reference TRBV29-1 and TRBJ1-1, is SAVISQKPSRDICQRGTSLTIQCQVDSQVTMMFWYRQQPGQSLTLIATANQGSEATYESGFVIDKFPISRPNLTFSTLTVSNMSPEDSSIYLCSGDNTEAFFGQGTRLTVV.